Given below is one T cell receptor (beta chain) in context. This record belongs to a study of early T cells in non-severe SARS-CoV-2 infection. Study-level information: Investigators sequenced bulk RNA drawn from unsorted whole blood, and chains remained unpaired.

Individual cDNA molecules were tagged with unique molecular identifiers. TCRdb reprocessed the 5' RACE reads via MiXCR and lists one record per CDR3 protein. The sample consists of roughly 100,000 distinct CDR3 sequences, around 13% of them appearing once. The V segment lost 0 bases and the J segment 2 bases; nucleotides outside the gene matches: 5. CDR1 and CDR2 (germline): LGHNA, YSLEER. The CDR3 has 16 residues. The rearrangement joins TRBV4-3 to TRBJ2-7, with TRBD1 identical over 9 bases. Sequenced input: whole blood. This sequence was found in an adult who was a healthcare worker with PCR-confirmed SARS-CoV-2 infection or an uninfected control (not recorded which). CDR3 protein: CASSQDVGQGAYEQYF. DNA for the CDR3: TGCGCCAGCAGCCAAGACGTGGGACAGGGCGCCTACGAGCAGTACTTC.